Here is one T cell receptor beta chain with its context. Its target antigen remains unknown. No much larger clonotype is one base removed from it; base qualities were not supplied. The CDR3 covers 14 residues, taking in both the cysteine and the phenylalanine. The DNA shown is the 42-base CDR3, in frame from base 1. Trimming accounts for 5 bases at V and 4 bases at J, while the number of junction bases matched to no gene is 5. The CDR1 and CDR2 encoded by the germline V gene are SGHRS and YFSETQ. Another Seattle source contributed samples from volunteer blood donors who had recovered from COVID-19. Whole blood was collected in K2EDTA tubes by collaborating institutions according to the institutions' own protocols. Collaborator samples were shipped for TCRbeta analysis as frozen whole blood, isolated PBMCs, or DNA extracted from either sample type. The immunoSEQ Assay, a bias-controlled multiplex PCR, was used to amplify TCRbeta CDR3 regions from genomic DNA. On the authors' methods: Nucleated cell counts per sample were estimated from amplification of reference gene primers within the assay. Sequence reads were collapsed and filtered to measure the absolute abundance of every unique TCRbeta CDR3 rearrangement. For each sample, productive Simpson clonality was calculated by taking the square root of Simpson's diversity index across productive rearrangements. TCRdb stores this immuneACCESS table with in-frame sequences only. Part of the clones is absent; in the studies checked, under half of the shortfall reflects unresolved V genes, and no reason is known for the rest. Clone size and the V and J calls come from that table; the DNA yielded D and trimming. The sample includes 250,000 to 300,000 clones, with about nine tenths observed a single time. The biggest ten clones account for about 2.2% of the sample.

These data belong to a study of blood T cell repertoires in COVID-19 (dated by TCRdb to about 2020). With regard to the full study: Samples from collaborators originated in the United States, Italy and Spain and spanned both the acute and convalescent phases of COVID-19. The material from the prospective study consisted of cDNA or gDNA derived from T cells, B-cell-depleted T cells, or PBMCs. Subjects who had been exposed to COVID-19, were actively infected with it, or had recovered from it provided the deeply sampled blood TCRbeta repertoires that made up the dataset. A freely available public database, intended as a resource for researchers studying the immune response to SARS-CoV-2, is where the repertoires were released. Samples were obtained from the ongoing ImmuneRACE study (first 160 participants) and from 1,254 subjects provided by 6 global collaborators. Nearly every sample came with metadata listing a de-identified subject ID, COVID-19 status, age in years and sex. Where available, HLA class I and class II types were obtained from metadata supplied by the sample provider rather than from assay-based typing.

Overall results and qualifications from the work: The quantity of clinical and demographic metadata differed by source and by participant and was supplied without curation.

The chain joins TRBV5-1 to TRBJ1-4; TRBD1 matches 7 bases in the middle. This receptor was taken from a woman in her forties or fifties who had recovered from COVID-19. The sample taken for sequencing was peripheral blood. For the CDR3, the sequence is CASRGQQNNEKLFF. The nucleotides read TGCGCCAGCAGGGGACAGCAGAATAATGAAAAACTGTTTTTT.